Listed below are T cell receptor beta chains from one sample, sequenced in a study of blood T cell repertoires in COVID-19. Assay: immunoSEQ multiplex PCR; the TCRdb copy retains only in-frame clones and omits some. The profile shows about 300,000 clones, roughly 88% of them singletons. Sequenced sample: PBMCs or T cells enriched from blood (not recorded which). All receptors derive from a man between 25 and 39 years old who had recovered from COVID-19. Both conserved end residues are part of each CDR3. A D gene is named only where the DNA matches it firmly. Clone size, where shown, is once, few, many, or a class for clones that have expanded.

DNA: TGTGCCAGTCGAAGGGGGCATACAGATACGCAGTATTTT; CDR3: CASRRGHTDTQYF; V: TRBV2; J: TRBJ2-3; D: TRBD1; size: NA
DNA: TGCGCCAGCAGCCAAGACCCGGGATCCTACAATGAGCAGTTCTTC; CDR3: CASSQDPGSYNEQFF; V: TRBV4-1; J: TRBJ2-1; D: NA; size: NA
DNA: TGCGCCAGCAGCTTGGGCCAGGGGGACTCACCCCTCCACTTT; CDR3: CASSLGQGDSPLHF; V: TRBV5-1; J: TRBJ1-6; D: TRBD1; size: NA
DNA: TGTGCCAGCAGTACGGACAGTACCGGACGTCAGCCCCAGCATTTT; CDR3: CASSTDSTGRQPQHF; V: TRBV6-5; J: TRBJ1-5; D: NA; size: NA
DNA: TGCGCCAGCAGCTTAGCGGGGGAAACAGATACGCAGTATTTT; CDR3: CASSLAGETDTQYF; V: TRBV5-1; J: TRBJ2-3; D: TRBD2; size: few
DNA: TGTGCCTGGAGTGTAAGGGACAGGGGAGGTCGGGGCTACACCTTC; CDR3: CAWSVRDRGGRGYTF; V: TRBV30; J: TRBJ1-2; D: TRBD1; size: NA
DNA: TGTGCCACCAGCAGAGGGAACAGGATGGAGCAGTACTTC; CDR3: CATSRGNRMEQYF; V: TRBV15; J: TRBJ2-7; D: NA; size: NA
DNA: TGTGCCATCAGTGAGGGACTCCCGGCAGCTTTCTTT; CDR3: CAISEGLPAAFF; V: TRBV10-3; J: TRBJ1-1; D: NA; size: once
DNA: TGTGCCAGCAGCCAAGACCGCCAAGAGACCCAGTACTTC; CDR3: CASSQDRQETQYF; V: TRBV3-1/TRBV3-2; J: TRBJ2-5; D: NA; size: NA
DNA: TGTGCCAGCAGCCAAAGGGGGGGGGTGGCCAATCAGCCCCAGCATTTT; CDR3: CASSQRGGVANQPQHF; V: TRBV4-2; J: TRBJ1-5; D: NA; size: NA
DNA: TGTGCCAGCAGCCGTAGCGGGGCTGAGACCCAGTACTTC; CDR3: CASSRSGAETQYF; V: TRBV11-2; J: TRBJ2-5; D: TRBD2; size: NA
DNA: TGTGCCAGCAGCCCCCAGGGACTAGCTGCAGATACGCAGTATTTT; CDR3: CASSPQGLAADTQYF; V: TRBV7-2; J: TRBJ2-3; D: TRBD2; size: once
DNA: TGCAGTGCTAGTGACCCTCGACAGGGACACACTGAAGCTTTCTTT; CDR3: CSASDPRQGHTEAFF; V: TRBV20-1; J: TRBJ1-1; D: TRBD1; size: NA
DNA: TGTGCCAGCAGTTTTATAACGGAGCTCAATCAGCCCCAGCATTTT; CDR3: CASSFITELNQPQHF; V: TRBV27; J: TRBJ1-5; D: NA; size: NA
DNA: TGTGCCAGCAGCGGTGGCGGGGGGGCCCATGAGCAGTTCTTC; CDR3: CASSGGGGAHEQFF; V: TRBV11-2; J: TRBJ2-1; D: TRBD2; size: NA
DNA: TGTGCCAGCAGCTTAGAAGCCCTCGGAGCCAAAAACATTCAGTACTTC; CDR3: CASSLEALGAKNIQYF; V: TRBV7-8; J: TRBJ2-4; D: NA; size: NA
DNA: TGTGCCAGCAGCTTAGCTGGCGGGGGGGCAGATACGCAGTATTTT; CDR3: CASSLAGGGADTQYF; V: TRBV7-8; J: TRBJ2-3; D: TRBD2; size: NA
DNA: TGCGCCAGCAGCTCTGGCACTAGCGGGTTTCATGAGCAGTTCTTC; CDR3: CASSSGTSGFHEQFF; V: TRBV5-1; J: TRBJ2-1; D: TRBD2; size: NA
DNA: TGCAGTGCTAGTGAGGAGGGTGGGGTTAAAGCTTTCTTT; CDR3: CSASEEGGVKAFF; V: TRBV20-1; J: TRBJ1-1; D: NA; size: NA
DNA: TGTGCCAGCAGTGACGAGGGGGTGAACACTGAAGCTTTCTTT; CDR3: CASSDEGVNTEAFF; V: TRBV2; J: TRBJ1-1; D: NA; size: once
DNA: TGTGCCAGCAGCCTCCCCGGGGTTTCTGAAGCTTTCTTT; CDR3: CASSLPGVSEAFF; V: TRBV6-5; J: TRBJ1-1; D: NA; size: once
DNA: TGTGCCAGTAGTACGGGACAGGGGAACACCGGGGAGCTGTTTTTT; CDR3: CASSTGQGNTGELFF; V: TRBV19; J: TRBJ2-2; D: TRBD1; size: NA
DNA: TGTGCCAGCAGCTGGACAGGGAGTAACTCACCCCTCCACTTT; CDR3: CASSWTGSNSPLHF; V: TRBV5-4; J: TRBJ1-6; D: TRBD1; size: NA
DNA: TGTGCCAGCAGCTCACTAGCGGGGGATGAACGCACAGATACGCAGTATTTT; CDR3: CASSSLAGDERTDTQYF; V: TRBV5-6; J: TRBJ2-3; D: TRBD2; size: NA
DNA: TGTGCCAGCAGTCCCAGGGACAATGAGCAGTTCTTC; CDR3: CASSPRDNEQFF; V: TRBV6-2/TRBV6-3; J: TRBJ2-1; D: NA; size: NA
DNA: TGTGCCAGCAGCCTCAGCGAGAACACTGAAGCTTTCTTT; CDR3: CASSLSENTEAFF; V: TRBV7-3; J: TRBJ1-1; D: NA; size: NA
DNA: TGTGCCAGCAGTAAAGGGCAGGGGATCGAAAACACCATATATTTT; CDR3: CASSKGQGIENTIYF; V: TRBV2; J: TRBJ1-3; D: NA; size: NA
DNA: TGTGCCAGCTCACCAGGGGGCGCAGAAGCTTTCTTT; CDR3: CASSPGGAEAFF; V: TRBV18; J: TRBJ1-1; D: NA; size: once
DNA: TGTGCCAGCAGTTACTCGTCGATTCGTCCGGGACAGGGGCCGGGCTATGGCTACACCTTC; CDR3: CASSYSSIRPGQGPGYGYTF; V: TRBV6-2/TRBV6-3; J: TRBJ1-2; D: TRBD1; size: NA
DNA: TGTGCCTGGAGTCTGGGCGGGGGGGCCACCGATGAGCAGTTCTTC; CDR3: CAWSLGGGATDEQFF; V: TRBV30; J: TRBJ2-1; D: TRBD2; size: NA
DNA: TGTGCCAGCAGCGTAGGACCGAGGGGGGGGACCCAGTACTTC; CDR3: CASSVGPRGGTQYF; V: TRBV9; J: TRBJ2-5; D: NA; size: NA
DNA: TGTGCCAGCAGTTTAGTGGGGAGCTCCTATAATTCACCCCTCCACTTT; CDR3: CASSLVGSSYNSPLHF; V: TRBV27; J: TRBJ1-6; D: NA; size: NA
DNA: TGTGCCATCAGTCAGGGACAGTCGGAAGAAGAGACCCAGTACTTC; CDR3: CAISQGQSEEETQYF; V: TRBV10-3; J: TRBJ2-5; D: TRBD1; size: NA
DNA: TGTGCCAGCAGCTTAGGGCCGGGACAGTTTTTAAACACTGAAGCTTTCTTT; CDR3: CASSLGPGQFLNTEAFF; V: TRBV11-3; J: TRBJ1-1; D: TRBD1; size: NA
DNA: TGTGCCAGCAGCCTCGACAAGGATGGCTACACCTTC; CDR3: CASSLDKDGYTF; V: TRBV7-3; J: TRBJ1-2; D: NA; size: NA
DNA: TGTGCCAGCAGCTATAACATGGTGAGGTTCTCTGAAGCTTTCTTT; CDR3: CASSYNMVRFSEAFF; V: TRBV5-6; J: TRBJ1-1; D: NA; size: once
DNA: TGTGCCAGCAGCTTGGCCCAACGCACTAGCACAGATACGCAGTATTTT; CDR3: CASSLAQRTSTDTQYF; V: TRBV5-4; J: TRBJ2-3; D: NA; size: NA
DNA: TGTGCCAGCAGTGAACGTTTCCGGACAGGTGATGGCTACACCTTC; CDR3: CASSERFRTGDGYTF; V: TRBV2; J: TRBJ1-2; D: TRBD1; size: once
DNA: TGTGCCATCAGTGAGTCCACGGGACAGAATATAGATACGCAGTATTTT; CDR3: CAISESTGQNIDTQYF; V: TRBV10-3; J: TRBJ2-3; D: TRBD1; size: NA
DNA: TGTGCCAGTAGTATAATGTCCGGGATCGAAGAGACCCAGTACTTC; CDR3: CASSIMSGIEETQYF; V: TRBV19; J: TRBJ2-5; D: NA; size: NA
DNA: TGTGCCAGCAGATCTACACCCCTGAGCGGACAGCAAAACACTGAAGCTTTCTTT; CDR3: CASRSTPLSGQQNTEAFF; V: TRBV11-2; J: TRBJ1-1; D: NA; size: NA
DNA: TGTGCTAGCAGCCGGGACGGAGGGGACGAGCAGTACTTC; CDR3: CASSRDGGDEQYF; V: TRBV7-7; J: TRBJ2-7; D: NA; size: NA
DNA: TGTGCCAGCAGTTACTCGATGGAGGGGGGCTACACCTTC; CDR3: CASSYSMEGGYTF; V: TRBV6-5; J: TRBJ1-2; D: NA; size: NA
DNA: TGTGCCAGCAGCGTAGGAGGCGGGACAGATAATTCACCCCTCCACTTT; CDR3: CASSVGGGTDNSPLHF; V: TRBV9; J: TRBJ1-6; D: TRBD1; size: NA